Shown below are 21 T cell receptor beta chains from a single sample sequenced in a study of human T cells and chemical hapten exposure. TCRdb re-called the RACE reads through MiXCR, storing one row per CDR3 protein. The table shows about 120,000 distinct CDR3 sequences, with about 12% occurring only once. Time point in this sample: patch test 1, 2 weeks after DPC sensitization. Treatment indicated: therapeutic diphenylcyclopropenone sensitization with weekly scalp DPC. This sample comprised whole blood, obtained in connection with sensitization to the hapten diphenylcyclopropenone (DPC). These receptors were taken from a woman in her forties or fifties with alopecia areata. Some clones in this sample may be carry-over from other donors' samples.

In its sample, this clonotype was seen once. The chain is built from TRBV20-1 and TRBJ2-7; D uncertain. The CDR3 is 14 residues long. Trimming took off 0 bases at V and 2 bases at J, with 11 bases between the two ends. The germline V gene has CDR1 DFQATT and CDR2 SNEGSKA (reference sequence). The CDR3 reads CSARDPDVTYEQYF. Here the CDR3 DNA reads TGCAGTGCTAGAGATCCGGACGTTACCTACGAGCAGTACTTC.

This clonotype was observed at least ten times. The V call is TRBV6-5, the J call TRBJ1-1; D is ambiguous. The CDR3 covers 15 residues. Germline V gives CDR1 MNHEY, CDR2 SVGAGI. V lost 8 bases, J lost 4 bases, and 20 bases lay in between. CDR3 nucleotides: TGTGCCAGCCCCACGAACGGCAGTGATTTCACTGAAGCTTTCTTT. As protein: CASPTNGSDFTEAFF.

Ten or more counts support this clonotype. The rearrangement links TRBV18 to TRBJ2-1, with 7 positions matching TRBD2. Losses at the gene ends were 1 base for V and 9 bases for J; bases not matched to a gene: 15. Looked up from germline, CDR1 is KGHSH and CDR2 is LQKENI. This CDR3 contains 17 residues. This CDR3 reads CASSPQAGRGPFGEQFF. In nucleotides, the CDR3 is TGTGCCAGCTCACCACAAGCGGGGCGGGGTCCCTTCGGTGAGCAGTTCTTC.

The gene calls are TRBV28 and TRBJ2-5; D is unclear. Germline V CDR1 and CDR2: MDHEN, SYDVKM. This CDR3 has 12 amino acids. Deletions cut 6 bases from V and 3 bases from J, with 8 bases between. This chain's CDR3 is CASRMAKETQYF. The CDR3 nucleotides read TGTGCCAGCAGGATGGCGAAAGAGACCCAGTACTTC.

This clonotype occurred a few times. The CDR3 loop is CASSLNFYGYTF. CDR3 nucleotides: TGTGCCAGCAGTTTAAACTTCTATGGCTACACCTTC. The chain is built from TRBV12-3 or TRBV12-4 and TRBJ1-2; D is ambiguous. The CDR3 runs to 12 residues. The V end lost 2 bases, the J end lost 4 bases, and 5 bases lay between the germline ends.

This clonotype was observed a few times. The chain links TRBV6-5 to TRBJ1-3; D is uncertain. The CDR3 runs 13 residues. Germline V lookup: CDR1 MNHEY, CDR2 SVGAGI. V was trimmed by 6 bases and J by 0 bases, leaving 6 bases between them. CDR3 in DNA: TGTGCCAGCAGGAGAGGCTCTGGAAACACCATATATTTT. Its translation: CASRRGSGNTIYF.

The genes are TRBV12-3 or TRBV12-4 and TRBJ2-1; 7 bases map to TRBD1. The CDR3 length is 11 residues. The V gene end was trimmed by 6 bases and the J gene end by 15 bases; junction bases not matched to a gene: 8. CDR3 in DNA: TGTGCCAGCAGACGACAGGGAGAATGGTTCTTC. It translates to CASRRQGEWFF.

This clonotype has just a few counts. The V call is TRBV28, the J call TRBJ2-6, with D unclear. Trimming stripped 5 bases from V and 2 bases from J, with 13 bases between. Germline V lookup: CDR1 MDHEN, CDR2 SYDVKM. There are 16 residues in the CDR3. CDR3 coding DNA: TGTGCCAGCAGTCCCTTACCCTCAGCTGGGGCCAACGTCCTGACTTTC. It translates to CASSPLPSAGANVLTF.

This clonotype showed up just a few times. The rearrangement joins TRBV4-1 to TRBJ2-1; 7 positions agree with TRBD2. Per germline, CDR1 MGHRA and CDR2 YSYEKL. This CDR3 spans 15 amino acids. The V and J ends lost 2 bases and 9 bases, in that order; junction bases with no gene match: 10. In nucleotides, the CDR3 is TGCGCCAGCAGCCAAAGTACGCGGGGGATCGGTGAGCAGTTCTTC. Translating it yields CASSQSTRGIGEQFF.

The V call is TRBV11-2, the J call TRBJ2-2; D unresolved. The CDR3 contains 15 residues. V lost 1 base, J lost 2 bases, and 8 bases lay in between. Germline loops: CDR1 SGHAT, CDR2 FQNNGV. As DNA, the CDR3 is TGTGCCAGCAGCTTAGTCGCCTTAAACACCGGGGAGCTGTTTTTT. Its protein product is CASSLVALNTGELFF.

This clonotype was picked up a small number of times. The V call is TRBV3-1, the J call TRBJ1-6; no reliable D call. Germline values: CDR1 LGHDT, CDR2 YNNKEL (reference sequence). The CDR3 length is 14 residues. The V and J ends lost 1 base and 4 bases respectively, with 5 bases between them. The DNA for the CDR3 is TGTGCCAGCAGCCAAGTACGGTATAATTCACCCCTCCACTTT. The encoded protein is CASSQVRYNSPLHF.

There are a few counts of this clonotype. The chain joins TRBV28 to TRBJ1-2, with D possibly matching TRBD1 (6 bases). Germline V gives CDR1 MDHEN, CDR2 SYDVKM. The CDR3 length is 14 residues. Trimming cost V 2 bases and J 4 bases, with 11 bases left between them. This CDR3 is CASSLGGAGYGYTF. In DNA, the CDR3 is TGTGCCAGCAGTTTAGGGGGGGCTGGCTATGGCTACACCTTC.

Many counts were recorded for this clonotype. V is TRBV11-2 and J is TRBJ2-5, with no clear D. V lost 5 bases and J lost 3, with 13 bases in between. Germline CDR1 and CDR2: SGHAT and FQNNGV. CDR3 length: 14 amino acids. The CDR3 spells CASSPNRLKETQYF. CDR3 in DNA: TGTGCCAGCAGCCCCAATCGGCTCAAAGAGACCCAGTACTTC. Full variable domain (rest looked up from reference TRBV11-2 and TRBJ2-5): EAGVAQSPRYKIIEKRQSVAFWCNPISGHATLYWYQQILGQGPKLLIQFQNNGVVDDSQLPKDRFSAERLKGVDSTLKIQPAKLEDSAVYLCASSPNRLKETQYFGPGTRLLVL.

This clonotype was detected a few times. The J gene is TRBJ2-7, the V gene TRBV7-9; a possible D gene is TRBD1 (5 bases). Germline V gene lookup returns CDR1 SEHNR and CDR2 FQNEAQ (reference sequence). This CDR3 is 15 amino acids long. V dropped 4 bases and J dropped 7 bases, with 20 bases sitting between them. Written as DNA, the CDR3 is TGTGCCAGCAGCTCGGACATTCCTTCTCCGAGAGAGCAGTACTTC. Translating it yields CASSSDIPSPREQYF.

This clonotype has ten or more counts. The chain employs TRBV28 and TRBJ1-1; no definite D call. The CDR3 has 11 residues. In germline, CDR1 is MDHEN, CDR2 SYDVKM. V was pared by 7 bases and J by 1 base, with 4 bases between. This chain's CDR3 is CASNENTEAFF. The CDR3 DNA sequence: TGTGCCAGCAATGAGAACACTGAAGCTTTCTTT.

The V gene is TRBV2, the J gene TRBJ1-5; no clear D gene. V was pared by 2 bases and J by 4 bases, with 6 bases between. The germline V gene has CDR1 SNHLY and CDR2 FYNNEI. The CDR3 consists of 13 residues. As DNA, the CDR3 is TGTGCCAGCAGTGAATGGCAAAATCAGCCCCAGCATTTT. Protein: CASSEWQNQPQHF.

This chain links TRBV4-1 with TRBJ2-5; the D gene is possibly TRBD1 (6 bases). Germline V gene lookup returns CDR1 MGHRA and CDR2 YSYEKL. There are 14 residues in the CDR3. Trimming removed 6 bases from V and 3 bases from J, with 14 bases in between. CDR3 region: CASSLGTNEETQYF. CDR3 coding DNA: TGCGCCAGCAGTCTCGGGACAAATGAAGAGACCCAGTACTTC.

This clonotype showed up many times. The genes are TRBV24-1 and TRBJ1-1; 7 positions match TRBD1. The CDR3 is 14 amino acids. Looked up from germline, CDR1 is KGHDR and CDR2 is SFDVKD. The J segment lost 4 bases and the V segment lost 4 bases, leaving 5 bases of the junction unmatched. The CDR3 bases are TGTGCCACCAGTGACCGACAGGGAGGCACTGAAGCTTTCTTT. It codes for CATSDRQGGTEAFF.

V usage is TRBV7-2 and J usage is TRBJ2-4; 7 bases are shared with TRBD1. This CDR3 contains 13 residues. The ends lost 4 bases at V and 8 bases at J; junction bases unmatched: 5. Germline values: CDR1 SGHTA, CDR2 FQGNSA. Here the CDR3 reads CASSSLQGDIQYF. DNA for the CDR3: TGTGCCAGCAGCTCCCTGCAGGGGGACATTCAGTACTTC.

This clonotype came up many times. At one end, the junction sequence differs from germline, possibly due to a read error. The chain combines TRBV29-1 with TRBJ2-5; D is uncertain. Germline CDR1 reads SQVTM; CDR2 reads ANQGSEA. The CDR3 length is 14 residues. CDR3 coding DNA: TGCAGCGTCGAAGACTCCAAAACGAGGGAGACCCAGTACTTC. Translating it yields CSVEDSKTRETQYF.

This clonotype was observed a handful of times. The V gene is TRBV20-1, the J gene TRBJ2-2, with D possibly being TRBD2 (6 bases). Germline CDR1 reads DFQATT; CDR2 reads SNEGSKA (reference sequence). The CDR3 contains 16 residues. V shed 6 bases and J shed 0 bases, with 17 bases lying between them. This CDR3 reads CSAQSASVANTGELFF. CDR3 sequence (DNA): TGCAGTGCACAGTCGGCTAGCGTTGCGAACACCGGGGAGCTGTTTTTT.